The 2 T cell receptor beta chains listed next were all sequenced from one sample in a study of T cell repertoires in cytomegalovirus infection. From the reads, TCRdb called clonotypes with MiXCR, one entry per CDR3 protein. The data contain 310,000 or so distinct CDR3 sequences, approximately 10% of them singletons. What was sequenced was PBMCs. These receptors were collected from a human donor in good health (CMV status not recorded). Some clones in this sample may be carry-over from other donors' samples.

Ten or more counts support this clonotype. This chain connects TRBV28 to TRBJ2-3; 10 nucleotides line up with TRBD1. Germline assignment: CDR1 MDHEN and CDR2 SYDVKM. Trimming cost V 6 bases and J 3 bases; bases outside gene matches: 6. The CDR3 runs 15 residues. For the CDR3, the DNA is TGTGCCAGCAGGTTGACAGGGGGCAGGACAGATACGCAGTATTTT. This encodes CASRLTGGRTDTQYF.

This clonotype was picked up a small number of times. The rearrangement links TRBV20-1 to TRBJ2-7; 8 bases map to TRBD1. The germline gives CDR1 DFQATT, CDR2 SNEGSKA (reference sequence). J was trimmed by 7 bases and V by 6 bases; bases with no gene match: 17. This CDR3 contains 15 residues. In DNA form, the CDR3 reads TGCAGTGCGATAGCCCACCCTCAGGGGGCAGGTGAGCAGTACGTC. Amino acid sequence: CSAIAHPQGAGEQYV.